The 2 T cell receptor beta chains in this list originate from one sample, sequenced in a study of blood T cell repertoires in COVID-19. The method was immunoSEQ multiplex PCR; TCRdb's version includes in-frame clones alone and lacks a portion of them. The top ten hold more than 1.5% of the sample, which has around 250,000 clones, roughly 89% seen once. The sequencing input was peripheral blood. These receptors originate from a woman between 40 and 55 years old who had recovered from COVID-19.

The chain has TRBV11-3 and TRBJ2-7; possibly TRBD1 for D (5 bases). The CDR3 loop spans 13 amino acids. The germline V gene has CDR1 SGHNT and CDR2 YENEEA. V shed 0 bases and J shed 3 bases, with 6 bases lying between them. The CDR3 loop reads CASSLEGLYEQYF. The CDR3 DNA follows: TGTGCCAGCAGCTTAGAGGGGCTCTACGAGCAGTACTTC. The whole variable domain, remainder taken from reference TRBV11-3 and TRBJ2-7, is EAGVVQSPRYKIIEKKQPVAFWCNPISGHNTLYWYLQNLGQGPELLIRYENEEAVDDSQLPKDRFSAERLKGVDSTLKIQPAELGDSAVYLCASSLEGLYEQYFGPGTRLTVT.

The chain links TRBV28 to TRBJ1-4; D is ambiguous. V was trimmed by 5 bases and J by 5 bases, leaving 12 bases between them. Germline loops: CDR1 MDHEN, CDR2 SYDVKM. CDR3 length: 14 amino acids. CDR3 protein: CASSPDQANEKLFF. CDR3 bases: TGTGCCAGCAGTCCTGACCAAGCGAATGAAAAACTGTTTTTT.